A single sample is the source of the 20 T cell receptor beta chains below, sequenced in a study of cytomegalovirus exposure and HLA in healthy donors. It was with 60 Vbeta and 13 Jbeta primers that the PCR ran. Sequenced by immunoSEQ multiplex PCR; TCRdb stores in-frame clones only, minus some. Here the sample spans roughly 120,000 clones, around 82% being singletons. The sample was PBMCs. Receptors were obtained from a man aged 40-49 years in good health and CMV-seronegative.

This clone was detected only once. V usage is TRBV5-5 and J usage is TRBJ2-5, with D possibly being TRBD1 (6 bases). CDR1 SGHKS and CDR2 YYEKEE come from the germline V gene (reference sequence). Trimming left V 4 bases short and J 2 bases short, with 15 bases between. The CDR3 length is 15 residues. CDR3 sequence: CASSPSGTQQETQYF. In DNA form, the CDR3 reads TGTGCCAGCAGCCCTTCCGGGACACAACAAGAGACCCAGTACTTC.

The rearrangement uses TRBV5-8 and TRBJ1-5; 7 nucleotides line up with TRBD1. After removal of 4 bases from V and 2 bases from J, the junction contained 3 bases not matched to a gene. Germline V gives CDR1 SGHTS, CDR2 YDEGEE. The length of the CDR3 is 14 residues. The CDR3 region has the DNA TGTGCCAGCAGCCCCGGGACAGGCAATCAGCCCCAGCATTTT. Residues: CASSPGTGNQPQHF.

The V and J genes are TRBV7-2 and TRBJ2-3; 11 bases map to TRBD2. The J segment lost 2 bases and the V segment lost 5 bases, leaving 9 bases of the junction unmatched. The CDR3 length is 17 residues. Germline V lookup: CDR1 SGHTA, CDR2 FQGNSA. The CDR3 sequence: CASSLRTSGLYTDTQYF. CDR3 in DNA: TGTGCCAGCAGCCTGAGGACTAGCGGGTTATACACAGATACGCAGTATTTT.

CDR3 bases: TGTGCCAGCAGCCAAGATGTGGGGCAGCCCAAAAACATTCAGTACTTC. It is translated as CASSQDVGQPKNIQYF. The chain couples TRBV14 to TRBJ2-4; weak D call: TRBD1 (5 bases). Germline CDR1 is SGHDN and CDR2 is FVKESK. The V gene lost 0 bases and the J gene lost 2 bases, with 11 bases spanning the gap. This CDR3 contains 16 residues.

The CDR3 loop is CASSLAGTWSYEQYF. CDR3 in DNA: TGTGCCAGCAGCTTGGCCGGGACATGGAGTTACGAGCAGTACTTC. The V gene is TRBV7-8, the J gene TRBJ2-7; a possible D gene is TRBD1 (6 bases). The CDR3 contains 15 residues. CDR1 SGHVS and CDR2 FQNEAQ come from the germline V gene. V lost 3 bases and J 4 bases, leaving 16 bases between the germline ends. Full variable domain (missing parts from reference TRBV7-8 and TRBJ2-7): GAGVSQSPRYKVAKRGQDVALRCDPISGHVSLFWYQQALGQGPEFLTYFQNEAQLDKSGLPSDRFFAERPEGSVSTLKIQRTQQEDSAVYLCASSLAGTWSYEQYFGPGTRLTVT.

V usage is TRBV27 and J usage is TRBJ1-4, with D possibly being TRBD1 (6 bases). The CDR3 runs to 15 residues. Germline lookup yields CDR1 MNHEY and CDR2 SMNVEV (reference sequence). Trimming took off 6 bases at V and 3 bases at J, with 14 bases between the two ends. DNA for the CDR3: TGTGCCAGCAGGGATACAGGGCGGCCTAATGAAAAACTGTTTTTT. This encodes CASRDTGRPNEKLFF.

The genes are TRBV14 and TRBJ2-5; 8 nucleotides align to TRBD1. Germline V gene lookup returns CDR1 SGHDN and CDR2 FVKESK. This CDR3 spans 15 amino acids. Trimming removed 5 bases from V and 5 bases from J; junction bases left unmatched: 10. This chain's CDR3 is CASSNLDRVYETQYF. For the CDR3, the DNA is TGTGCCAGCAGCAACCTGGACAGGGTGTATGAGACCCAGTACTTC.

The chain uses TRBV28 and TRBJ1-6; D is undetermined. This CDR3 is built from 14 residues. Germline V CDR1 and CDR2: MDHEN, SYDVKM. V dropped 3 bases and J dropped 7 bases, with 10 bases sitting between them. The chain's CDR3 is CASSFNRENSPLHF. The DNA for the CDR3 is TGTGCCAGCAGTTTCAACAGAGAGAATTCACCCCTCCACTTT.

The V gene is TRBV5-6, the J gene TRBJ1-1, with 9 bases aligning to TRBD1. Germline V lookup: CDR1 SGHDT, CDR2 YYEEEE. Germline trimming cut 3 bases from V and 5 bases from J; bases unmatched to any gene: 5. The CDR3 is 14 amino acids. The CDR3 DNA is TGTGCCAGCAGCTACAGGGGGCTTCGGACTGAAGCTTTCTTT. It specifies CASSYRGLRTEAFF.

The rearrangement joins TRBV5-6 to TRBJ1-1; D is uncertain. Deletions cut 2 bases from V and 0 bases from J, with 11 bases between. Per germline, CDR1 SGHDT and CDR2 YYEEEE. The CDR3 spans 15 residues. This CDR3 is CASSFEGTLNTEAFF. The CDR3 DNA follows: TGTGCCAGCAGCTTTGAGGGAACCCTGAACACTGAAGCTTTCTTT.

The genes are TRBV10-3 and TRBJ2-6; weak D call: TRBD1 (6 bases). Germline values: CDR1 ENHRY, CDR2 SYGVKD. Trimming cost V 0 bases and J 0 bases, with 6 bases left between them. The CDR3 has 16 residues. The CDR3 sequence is CAISESGASGANVLTF. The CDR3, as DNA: TGTGCCATCAGTGAGTCGGGGGCCTCTGGGGCCAACGTCCTGACTTTC.

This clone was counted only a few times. The CDR3 here is CASSLGEGAGNTIYF. The CDR3 DNA reads TGTGCCAGCAGCTTAGGAGAGGGGGCCGGAAACACCATATATTTT. The chain combines TRBV7-9 with TRBJ1-3; TRBD1 matches 7 bases. The CDR3 totals 15 residues. V was pared by 1 base and J by 4 bases, with 4 bases of the junction left unmatched. Germline V gene data show CDR1 as SEHNR and CDR2 as FQNEAQ (reference sequence).

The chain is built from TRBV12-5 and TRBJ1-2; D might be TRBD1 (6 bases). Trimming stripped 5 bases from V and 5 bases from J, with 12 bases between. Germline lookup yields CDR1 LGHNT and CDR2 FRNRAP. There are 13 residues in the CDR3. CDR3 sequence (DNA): TGTGCTAGTGGTGACACAGGGATTTATGGCTACACCTTC. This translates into CASGDTGIYGYTF.

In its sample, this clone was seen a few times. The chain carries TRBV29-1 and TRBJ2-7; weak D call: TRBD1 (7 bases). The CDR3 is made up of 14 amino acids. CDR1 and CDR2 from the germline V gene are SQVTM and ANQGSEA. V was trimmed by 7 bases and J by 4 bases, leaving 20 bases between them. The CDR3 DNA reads TGCAGCGCCGGAGGGGGACAGCAAGGTTACGAGCAGTACTTC. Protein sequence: CSAGGGQQGYEQYF.

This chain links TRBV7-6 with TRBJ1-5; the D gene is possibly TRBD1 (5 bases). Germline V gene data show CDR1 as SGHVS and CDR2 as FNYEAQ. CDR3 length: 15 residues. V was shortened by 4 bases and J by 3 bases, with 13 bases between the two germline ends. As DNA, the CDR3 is TGTGCCAGCAGCTCGGACACGGACCACAATCAGCCCCAGCATTTT. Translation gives CASSSDTDHNQPQHF.

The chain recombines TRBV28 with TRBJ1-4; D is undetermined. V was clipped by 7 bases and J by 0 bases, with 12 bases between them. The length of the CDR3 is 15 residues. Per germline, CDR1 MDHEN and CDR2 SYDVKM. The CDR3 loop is CASNPLGATNEKLFF. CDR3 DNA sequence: TGTGCCAGCAACCCACTTGGAGCAACTAATGAAAAACTGTTTTTT.

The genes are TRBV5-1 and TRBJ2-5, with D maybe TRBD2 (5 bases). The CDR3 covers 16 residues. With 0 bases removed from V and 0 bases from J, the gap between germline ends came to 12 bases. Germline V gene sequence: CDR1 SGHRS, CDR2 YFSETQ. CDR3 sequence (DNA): TGCGCCAGCAGCTTGGCCGAGGGCGGATACCAAGAGACCCAGTACTTC. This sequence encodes CASSLAEGGYQETQYF.

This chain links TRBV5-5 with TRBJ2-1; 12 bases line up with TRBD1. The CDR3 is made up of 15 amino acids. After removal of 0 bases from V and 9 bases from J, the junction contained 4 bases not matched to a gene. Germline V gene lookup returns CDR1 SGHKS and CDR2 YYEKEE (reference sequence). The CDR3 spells CASSLGGTGGIEQFF. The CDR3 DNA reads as TGTGCCAGCAGCTTGGGAGGGACAGGGGGCATTGAGCAGTTCTTC.

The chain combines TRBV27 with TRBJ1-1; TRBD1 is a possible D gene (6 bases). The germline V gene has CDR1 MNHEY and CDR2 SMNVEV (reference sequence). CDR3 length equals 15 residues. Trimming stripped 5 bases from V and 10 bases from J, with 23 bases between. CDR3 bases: TGTGCCAGCAGTCCAACACAGGGCTGGGCGTTTCGAGCTTTCTTT. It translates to CASSPTQGWAFRAFF.

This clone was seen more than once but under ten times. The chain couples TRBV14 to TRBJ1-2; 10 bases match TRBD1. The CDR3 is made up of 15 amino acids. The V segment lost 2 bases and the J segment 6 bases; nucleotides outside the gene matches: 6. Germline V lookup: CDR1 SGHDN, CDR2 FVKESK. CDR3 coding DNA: TGTGCCAGCAGCCAATTGGACAGGGGGTCTCATGGCTACACCTTC. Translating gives CASSQLDRGSHGYTF.